This TCR beta chain comes out of a study of molecular identifiers for immune sequencing clone quantification. Via MiXCR, TCRdb re-called the PCR reads, giving one row per CDR3 protein. The sample contains over 600,000 distinct CDR3 sequences, nearly 20% of which appear only once. As to this clonotype: Because the CDR3's place on the DNA is in doubt, the DNA is left out and the CDR3 is given as listed by TCRdb.

The length of the CDR3 is 15 amino acids, counting both ends. The chain carries TRBV12-3 or TRBV12-4 and TRBJ2-1; the table assigns TRBD1, which was not confirmed against the DNA. This receptor was taken from a human donor in good health. Some libraries in this study had Jurkat cell RNA spiked in. Sequences were obtained from naive CD8+ T cells from blood, with Jurkat cell RNA spiked in. Documented subset: FACS-sorted CD8+CD4-CCR7+CD45RA+ naive T cells. CDR3 protein: CASSLVGQGAEEQLF.